Each of the 9 T cell receptor beta chains below was sequenced from the same sample in a study of shared clonotypes between healthy human individuals. TCRdb's copy holds only in-frame clones and misses some; the assay was immunoSEQ multiplex PCR. The sample lists hundreds of thousands of clones, around 97% occurring once. Sequencing used naive CD4+ T cells sorted from blood. Subset meaning: CD45RA+ positively selected. These receptors originate from a woman younger than 45 in good health.

The genes are TRBV6-5 and TRBJ1-5; D unclear. The length of the CDR3 is 13 residues. Looked up from germline, CDR1 is MNHEY and CDR2 is SVGAGI. V gave up 4 bases and J gave up 4 bases, with 8 bases separating them. The CDR3 loop reads CASSSGLNQPQHF. In DNA form, the CDR3 reads TGTGCCAGCAGTTCGGGGTTAAATCAGCCCCAGCATTTT.

The chain employs TRBV15 and TRBJ2-3, with a tentative D call TRBD2 (6 bases). The CDR3 covers 16 residues. Trimming removed 3 bases from V and 0 bases from J, with 13 bases in between. Germline CDR1 LNHNV, CDR2 YYDKDF (reference sequence). The CDR3 protein is CATSSPRDSSTDTQYF. The DNA for the CDR3 is TGTGCCACCAGCAGTCCTCGGGACTCAAGCACAGATACGCAGTATTTT.

The V gene is TRBV5-1, the J gene TRBJ2-2; D possibly matches TRBD1 or TRBD2 (5 bases each). Germline loops: CDR1 SGHRS, CDR2 YFSETQ. Trimming left V 5 bases short and J 0 bases short, with 11 bases between. The CDR3 extends over 15 amino acids. The CDR3 region has the DNA TGCGCCAGCAGTCGAGGGGCTCCGAACACCGGGGAGCTGTTTTTT. The encoded protein is CASSRGAPNTGELFF.

The CDR3: CASSMTGGETQYF. Here the CDR3 DNA reads TGTGCCAGTAGCATGACAGGGGGGGAGACCCAGTACTTC. This rearrangement joins TRBV19 to TRBJ2-5; 9 bases agree with TRBD1. The ends lost 6 bases at V and 5 bases at J; junction bases unmatched: 4. The CDR3 has 13 residues. The germline V gene has CDR1 LNHDA and CDR2 SQIVND (reference sequence).

The chain has TRBV7-3 and TRBJ2-2, with D perhaps TRBD2 (6 bases). V lost 5 bases to trimming and J lost 0 bases, with 7 bases between them. The length of the CDR3 is 14 residues. Per the germline V gene, CDR1 is SGHTA and CDR2 is FQGTGA. The CDR3 nucleotides are TGTGCCAGCAGCCGGGACTCGAACACCGGGGAGCTGTTTTTT. It translates to CASSRDSNTGELFF.

The chain couples TRBV11-2 to TRBJ2-1; 14 positions agree with TRBD2. Germline assignment: CDR1 SGHAT and CDR2 FQNNGV. This CDR3 is built from 14 residues. Trimming cost V 6 bases and J 5 bases; bases outside gene matches: 0. CDR3 residues: CASRGLAGDNEQFF. The DNA for the CDR3 is TGTGCCAGCAGGGGACTAGCGGGAGACAATGAGCAGTTCTTC.

The rearrangement joins TRBV6-5 to TRBJ2-7, with D uncertain. V was pared by 0 bases and J by 5 bases, with 11 bases between. Germline CDR1 MNHEY, CDR2 SVGAGI. CDR3 size: 14 residues. This CDR3 is CASSYSYSWNEQYF. The CDR3 nucleotides read TGTGCCAGCAGTTACTCGTACAGTTGGAACGAGCAGTACTTC.

The chain employs TRBV21-1 and TRBJ2-1; the table gives TRBD2 as D, unverified against the DNA. TRBV21-1 is flagged as a pseudogene. CDR3 length: 15 residues. The chain's CDR3 is CAGDTSGAGYNEQFF. CDR3 DNA: TGTGCCGGGGATACTAGCGGAGCTGGGTACAATGAGCAGTTCTTC.

The chain recombines TRBV5-1 with TRBJ2-1, with 7 bases identical to TRBD1. With 5 bases clipped from V and 3 bases from J, the junction kept 5 bases outside the gene matches. This CDR3 is built from 14 residues. CDR1 SGHRS and CDR2 YFSETQ come from the germline V gene. The CDR3 loop is CASRATGVYNEQFF. CDR3 coding DNA: TGCGCCAGCAGAGCCACAGGGGTCTACAATGAGCAGTTCTTC.